This T cell receptor beta chain is from a study of post-analysis software for immune sequencing data. Study-level results: In patients, about 5 TRBV segments were more frequent than in controls, with TRBV5-6, TRBV5-1 and TRBV20-1 among them. When the samples were clustered directly with F measure, those that had been prepared in the same batch showed strong co-clustering.

Details on this clonotype: Its antigen is still unknown.

Unique molecular identifiers were built into the TCR beta cDNA libraries. One entry per CDR3 protein, called by TCRdb with MiXCR from the PCR reads. The sample carries approximately 690,000 distinct CDR3 sequences, approximately 59% recorded once. Germline V gene sequence: CDR1 SGHRS, CDR2 YFSETQ. V shed 1 base and J 8 bases; nucleotides not matched to a gene: 6. CDR3 length: 14 residues. Sample: blood. V gene TRBV5-1 combines with J gene TRBJ2-1; 7 positions match TRBD2. The clonotype originates from a girl aged 2-10 years with multiple sclerosis. This CDR3 reads CASSLQRGGDEQFF. The DNA for the CDR3 is TGCGCCAGCAGCTTGCAGCGGGGAGGGGATGAGCAGTTCTTC. Using reference TRBV5-1 and TRBJ2-1 for the parts outside the CDR3, the full variable domain is KAGVTQTPRYLIKTRGQQVTLSCSPISGHRSVSWYQQTPGQGLQFLFEYFSETQRNKGNFPGRFSGRQFSNSRSEMNVSTLELGDSALYLCASSLQRGGDEQFFGPGTRLTVL.